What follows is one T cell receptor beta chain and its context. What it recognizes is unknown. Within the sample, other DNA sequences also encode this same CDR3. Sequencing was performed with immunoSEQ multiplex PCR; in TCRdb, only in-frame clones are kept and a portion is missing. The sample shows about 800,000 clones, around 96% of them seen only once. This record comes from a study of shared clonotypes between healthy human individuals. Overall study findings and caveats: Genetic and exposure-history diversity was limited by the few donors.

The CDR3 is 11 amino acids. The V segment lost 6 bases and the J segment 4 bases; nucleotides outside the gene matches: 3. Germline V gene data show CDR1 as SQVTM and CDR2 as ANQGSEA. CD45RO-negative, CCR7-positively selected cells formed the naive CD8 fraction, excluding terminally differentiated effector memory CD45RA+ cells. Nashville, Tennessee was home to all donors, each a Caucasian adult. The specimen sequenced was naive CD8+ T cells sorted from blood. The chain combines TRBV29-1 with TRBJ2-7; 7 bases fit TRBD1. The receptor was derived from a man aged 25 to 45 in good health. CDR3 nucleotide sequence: TGCAGCGTGATACAGGGGTACGAGCAGTACTTC. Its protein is CSVIQGYEQYF.